This TCR beta chain was identified in a study of blood T cell repertoires in COVID-19. TCRdb's table, derived via immunoSEQ multiplex PCR, lists solely in-frame clones and lacks some. The sample records approximately 170,000 clones, around 82% being singletons. The CDR3 consists of 14 residues. Germline-derived CDR1 and CDR2 are LNHDA and SQIVND (reference sequence). Trimming at V came to 3 bases and at J to 1 base, leaving 0 bases not matched to a gene. This rearrangement joins TRBV19 to TRBJ2-3; TRBD1 aligns across 8 bases. Specimen: peripheral blood. This TCR derives from a woman in her sixties or seventies who had recovered from COVID-19. The CDR3 DNA reads TGTGCCAGTAGTATGGGACAGGGCACAGATACGCAGTATTTT. Translated: CASSMGQGTDTQYF.